This T cell receptor (beta chain) was recovered during a study of T-cell memory formation after mild COVID-19. Study-wide background: There were largely donor-specific TCR clusters.

General observations from the study: Memory cells collected pre-infection included some clones that later responded, suggesting cross-reactive memory joined. The study found contracting CD4+ clones mainly in CM and EM and contracting CD8+ clones in EMRA.

Notes on this clonotype: The target antigen is unknown.

Via MiXCR, TCRdb re-called the 5' RACE reads, giving one row per CDR3 protein. This table holds tens of thousands of distinct CDR3 sequences, around 15% found once. The specimen sequenced was PBMCs or a T cell subset sorted from them (not recorded which). This receptor was obtained from a man between 18 and 29 years old who had mild COVID-19 (a few samples of this study predate the infection). Cell type and time point are not known.

The CDR3 loop is CASSFWLAGGPWETQYF. In nucleotides, the CDR3 is TGCGCCAGCAGCTTTTGGCTGGCGGGGGGGCCCTGGGAGACCCAGTACTTC. The rearrangement links TRBV5-1 to TRBJ2-5; 9 bases line up with TRBD2. Per germline, CDR1 SGHRS and CDR2 YFSETQ. Germline trimming cut 2 bases from V and 5 bases from J; bases unmatched to any gene: 13. This CDR3 is 17 amino acids long.